Shown below are 23 T cell receptor beta chains from a single sample sequenced in a study of blood T cell repertoires in COVID-19. This table comes from immunoSEQ multiplex PCR, and its TCRdb copy is limited to in-frame clones, with some not included. The sample carries 130,000 or so clones, roughly 80% recorded once. Sample: peripheral blood. These receptors came from an elderly woman with acute or convalescent COVID-19.

V gene TRBV6-5 combines with J gene TRBJ1-3; D possibly corresponds to TRBD1 (5 bases). The germline V gene has CDR1 MNHEY and CDR2 SVGAGI. Trimming took 4 bases from V and 2 from J, leaving 12 bases between them. This CDR3 has 15 amino acids. The CDR3 region is CASSSLGGTGNTIYF. CDR3 nucleotides: TGTGCCAGCAGTTCACTGGGGGGAACTGGAAACACCATATATTTT.

V and J are TRBV14 and TRBJ1-2, with a weak D call TRBD1 (5 bases). Deletions cut 1 base from V and 4 bases from J, with 7 bases between. Germline CDR1 SGHDN, CDR2 FVKESK. The CDR3 totals 13 residues. In nucleotides, the CDR3 is TGTGCCAGCAGCCAAGGACAGCTCTATGGCTACACCTTC. Protein: CASSQGQLYGYTF.

The genes are TRBV14 and TRBJ2-3; D gene uncertain. Trimming took 0 bases from V and 3 from J, leaving 7 bases between them. Per the germline V gene, CDR1 is SGHDN and CDR2 is FVKESK. CDR3 length equals 14 residues. The CDR3 region is CASSQDQATDTQYF. The CDR3 coding sequence is TGTGCCAGCAGCCAAGACCAGGCAACAGATACGCAGTATTTT.

The rearrangement links TRBV5-1 to TRBJ1-3; 7 bases are a match to TRBD1. This CDR3 is built from 19 residues. Losses at the gene ends were 3 bases for V and 0 bases for J; bases not matched to a gene: 15. Germline values: CDR1 SGHRS, CDR2 YFSETQ. CDR3 sequence: CASSSRTGSGKISGNTIYF. The CDR3 DNA follows: TGCGCCAGCAGCTCCCGGACAGGATCGGGAAAAATCTCTGGAAACACCATATATTTT.

This chain joins TRBV5-1 and TRBJ1-1, with TRBD1 matching over 9 bases. This CDR3 is 15 amino acids long. The J segment lost 5 bases and the V segment lost 2 bases, leaving 7 bases of the junction unmatched. CDR1 SGHRS and CDR2 YFSETQ come from the germline V gene. DNA for the CDR3: TGCGCCAGCAGCTTTAACCCGACAGGGGGGACTGAAGCTTTCTTT. It specifies CASSFNPTGGTEAFF. Supplemented by reference TRBV5-1 and TRBJ1-1, the full variable domain reads KAGVTQTPRYLIKTRGQQVTLSCSPISGHRSVSWYQQTPGQGLQFLFEYFSETQRNKGNFPGRFSGRQFSNSRSEMNVSTLELGDSALYLCASSFNPTGGTEAFFGQGTRLTVV.

The chain uses TRBV6-5 and TRBJ1-1; the match to TRBD1 covers 12 bases. Germline V gives CDR1 MNHEY, CDR2 SVGAGI. This CDR3 spans 14 amino acids. The ends lost 4 bases at V and 11 bases at J; junction bases unmatched: 8. For the CDR3, the DNA is TGTGCCAGCAGTTCCGGGACAGGGGGCTTCGGGGCTTTCTTT. Translating it yields CASSSGTGGFGAFF.

The rearrangement links TRBV7-9 to TRBJ2-3; TRBD2 agrees at 8 bases. Germline trimming cut 4 bases from V and 10 bases from J; bases unmatched to any gene: 16. This CDR3 is 16 amino acids long. Germline assignment: CDR1 SEHNR and CDR2 FQNEAQ (reference sequence). CDR3 nucleotide sequence: TGTGCCAGCAGCTACGGGGGACCCGCCCGGGGGGGCTCGCAGTATTTT. As protein: CASSYGGPARGGSQYF.

This clone was seen once. V is TRBV18 and J is TRBJ1-3; TRBD1 matches at 7 bases. Germline V gene lookup returns CDR1 KGHSH and CDR2 LQKENI. The CDR3 contains 16 residues. Unmatched junction bases numbered 7, after V lost 5 bases and J lost 0 bases. The CDR3 sequence: CASSLGQLSSGNTIYF. The CDR3 DNA follows: TGTGCCAGCTCATTGGGACAGTTGAGCTCTGGAAACACCATATATTTT.

The J gene is TRBJ1-3, the V gene TRBV4-2, with D possibly being TRBD1 (5 bases). The CDR3 is made up of 15 amino acids. Trimming removed 1 base at V and 2 bases at J, with 9 bases between. CDR1 and CDR2 (germline): LGHNA, YNFKEQ. Written as DNA, the CDR3 is TGTGCCAGCAGCCAAGTAGGGGTCCCTGGAAACACCATATATTTT. Translation gives CASSQVGVPGNTIYF.

This chain uses TRBV4-1 with TRBJ1-4; 9 bases are a match to TRBD1. Germline loops: CDR1 MGHRA, CDR2 YSYEKL. V lost 1 base, J lost 7 bases, and 7 bases stayed unmatched. The CDR3 is made up of 16 amino acids. As DNA, the CDR3 is TGCGCCAGCAGCCAAGGGTGGGGACAGGGTGTTGAAAAACTGTTTTTT. This gives the protein CASSQGWGQGVEKLFF.

The rearrangement joins TRBV9 to TRBJ2-3; 8 bases fit TRBD2. The V segment lost 0 bases and the J segment 0 bases; nucleotides outside the gene matches: 6. In germline, CDR1 is SGDLS, CDR2 YYNGEE. The CDR3 runs to 17 residues. DNA of the CDR3: TGTGCCAGCAGCGTAGGACTAGCGCGCTCTAGCACAGATACGCAGTATTTT. Its protein is CASSVGLARSSTDTQYF.

The chain has TRBV7-3 and TRBJ2-3, with 8 bases aligning to TRBD2. V trimming: 2 bases; J trimming: 1 base; junction bases outside the gene matches: 2. This CDR3 is 15 amino acids long. CDR1 and CDR2 (germline): SGHTA, FQGTGA. The CDR3 spells CASSLRRGGTDTQYF. The DNA for the CDR3 is TGTGCCAGCAGCTTACGGCGGGGGGGCACAGATACGCAGTATTTT. Full variable domain (rest looked up from reference TRBV7-3 and TRBJ2-3): GAGVSQTPSNKVTEKGKYVELRCDPISGHTALYWYRQSLGQGPEFLIYFQGTGAADDSGLPNDRFFAVRPEGSVSTLKIQRTERGDSAVYLCASSLRRGGTDTQYFGPGTRLTVL.

V is TRBV30 and J is TRBJ2-5; a possible D gene is TRBD1 (6 bases). Germline CDR1 and CDR2: GTSNPN and SVGIG (reference sequence). This CDR3 region has 13 residues. Trimming took off 5 bases at V and 1 base at J, with 11 bases between the two ends. The CDR3 region is CAWGGRAQETQYF. DNA of the CDR3: TGTGCCTGGGGGGGCAGGGCCCAAGAGACCCAGTACTTC. Supplemented by reference TRBV30 and TRBJ2-5, the full variable domain reads SQTIHQWPATLVQPVGSPLSLECTVEGTSNPNLYWYRQAAGRGLQLLFYSVGIGQISSEVPQNLSASRPQDRQFILSSKKLLLSDSGFYLCAWGGRAQETQYFGPGTRLLVL.

This chain uses TRBV2 with TRBJ2-1, with 9 bases matching TRBD2. Trimming removed 0 bases from V and 7 bases from J; junction bases left unmatched: 4. The V gene's germline CDR1 is SNHLY and CDR2 FYNNEI. The CDR3 runs to 15 residues. CDR3 region: CASSEARGGKNEQFF. CDR3 bases: TGTGCCAGCAGTGAAGCGCGGGGGGGCAAAAATGAGCAGTTCTTC.

This clone appeared a few times. The rearrangement links TRBV3-1 (or the pseudogene TRBV3-2) to TRBJ1-1; no reliable D call. V lost 4 bases to trimming and J lost 1 base, with 7 bases between them. Germline V CDR1 and CDR2: LGHDT, YNNKEL (reference sequence). The CDR3 is 13 amino acids. Here the CDR3 DNA reads TGTGCCAGCAGCCGCAACAAGAACACTGAAGCTTTCTTT. It is translated as CASSRNKNTEAFF.

The chain is built from TRBV12-3 or TRBV12-4 and TRBJ2-1, with D possibly being TRBD1 (5 bases). The CDR3 length is 12 residues. V lost 3 bases, J lost 5 bases, and 5 bases lay in between. CDR3 sequence (DNA): TGTGCCAGCAGTTTGGGGCACAATGAGCAGTTCTTC. Protein product: CASSLGHNEQFF.

This clone was found a few times. The chain is built from TRBV29-1 and TRBJ1-2, with unresolved D. The CDR3 runs 12 residues. Trimming removed 5 bases at V and 5 bases at J, with 12 bases between. Germline V gene lookup returns CDR1 SQVTM and CDR2 ANQGSEA. The CDR3 sequence is CSVLEAGYGYTF. The CDR3 DNA reads TGCAGCGTTCTTGAAGCGGGTTATGGCTACACCTTC.

Worth noting for this clone: Other DNA sequences of this sample code for an identical CDR3. The V call is TRBV5-4, the J call TRBJ2-2, with D perhaps TRBD1 (6 bases). CDR3 length equals 16 residues. Trimming took off 3 bases at V and 2 bases at J, with 14 bases between the two ends. Looked up from germline, CDR1 is SGHNT and CDR2 is YYREEE (reference sequence). CDR3 sequence: CASSSAGTRNTGELFF. In nucleotides, the CDR3 is TGTGCCAGCAGCTCAGCCGGGACACGCAACACCGGGGAGCTGTTTTTT.

The CDR3 sequence is CATTTRDRGNTGELFF. The CDR3 DNA sequence: TGTGCCACGACCACCCGGGACAGAGGGAACACCGGGGAGCTGTTTTTT. The chain recombines TRBV19 with TRBJ2-2, with 7 positions matching TRBD1. Trimming at V came to 10 bases and at J to 1 base, leaving 12 bases not matched to a gene. There are 16 residues in the CDR3. Germline V lookup: CDR1 LNHDA, CDR2 SQIVND (reference sequence).

V gene TRBV29-1 combines with J gene TRBJ1-1; a weak D match, TRBD1 (6 bases). V lost 4 bases to trimming and J lost 4 bases, with 16 bases between them. This CDR3 has 14 residues. Germline V CDR1 and CDR2: SQVTM, ANQGSEA. This CDR3 reads CSVVGQPLGTEAFF. Here the CDR3 DNA reads TGCAGCGTTGTAGGACAGCCATTAGGCACTGAAGCTTTCTTT.

The rearrangement uses TRBV5-8 and TRBJ1-3, with D unclear. The CDR3 length is 14 residues. CDR1 is SGHTS, CDR2 YDEGEE, per germline. V shed 2 bases and J shed 2 bases, with 8 bases lying between them. The CDR3 DNA is TGTGCCAGCAGCTTCGGTTATACTGGAAACACCATATATTTT. It translates to CASSFGYTGNTIYF.

The chain recombines TRBV11-1 with TRBJ2-5; TRBD2 aligns across 9 bases. Unmatched junction bases numbered 11, after V lost 8 bases and J lost 4 bases. CDR1 SGHAT and CDR2 FQDESV come from the germline V gene (reference sequence). CDR3 length: 15 residues. The CDR3 DNA is TGTGCCAGCGGACTGCTAGCGGGGTTGGGAGAGACCCAGTACTTC. Its protein is CASGLLAGLGETQYF.

This rearrangement joins TRBV7-9 to TRBJ2-1; TRBD1 is a possible D gene (5 bases). The CDR3 length is 14 residues. Germline lookup yields CDR1 SEHNR and CDR2 FQNEAQ (reference sequence). The V gene lost 6 bases and the J gene lost 0 bases, with 9 bases spanning the gap. This CDR3 is CASSPRVSYNEQFF. The CDR3 coding sequence is TGTGCCAGCAGTCCCAGGGTCTCCTACAATGAGCAGTTCTTC. Full variable domain (remainder filled in from reference TRBV7-9 and TRBJ2-1): DTGVSQNPRHKITKRGQNVTFRCDPISEHNRLYWYRQTLGQGPEFLTYFQNEAQLEKSRLLSDRFSAERPKGSFSTLEIQRTEQGDSAMYLCASSPRVSYNEQFFGPGTRLTVL.